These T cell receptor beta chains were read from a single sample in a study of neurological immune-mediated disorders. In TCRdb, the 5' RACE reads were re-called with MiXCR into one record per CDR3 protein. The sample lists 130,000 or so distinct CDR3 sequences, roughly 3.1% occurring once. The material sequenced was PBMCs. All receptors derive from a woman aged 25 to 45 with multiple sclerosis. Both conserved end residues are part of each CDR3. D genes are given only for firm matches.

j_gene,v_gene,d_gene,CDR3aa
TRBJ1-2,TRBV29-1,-,CSVVGGGYGYTF
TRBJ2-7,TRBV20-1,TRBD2,CSARVDGGGAGSEQYF
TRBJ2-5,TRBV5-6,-,CASSFVRVETQYF
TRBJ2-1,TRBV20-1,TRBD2,CSASRGLAGGNYNEQFF
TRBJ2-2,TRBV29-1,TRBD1,CSVDDRVAGELFF
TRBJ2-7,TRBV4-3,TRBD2,CASSPAGGTYEQYF
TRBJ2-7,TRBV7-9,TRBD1,CASSYRDRGYEQYF
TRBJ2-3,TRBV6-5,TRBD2,CASSYERGSTDTQYF
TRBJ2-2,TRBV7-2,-,CASSSLQGPRTGELFF
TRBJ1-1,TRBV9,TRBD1,CASSVGGGPGSNTEAFF
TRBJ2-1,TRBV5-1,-,CASSLVSGWDEQFF
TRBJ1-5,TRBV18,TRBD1,CASSGPGQASNQPQHF
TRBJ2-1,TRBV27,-,CASSLSWWQGLFRGEQFF
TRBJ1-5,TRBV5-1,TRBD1,CASSLGDRVNQPQHF
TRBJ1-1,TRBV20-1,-,CSARQPVRHTEAFF
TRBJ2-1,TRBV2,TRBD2,CASSPTGGPFNEQFF
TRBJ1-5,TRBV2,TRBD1,CASTTGRGPGTGGLNQPQHF
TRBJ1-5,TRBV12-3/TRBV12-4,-,CASSLGPEGQPQHF